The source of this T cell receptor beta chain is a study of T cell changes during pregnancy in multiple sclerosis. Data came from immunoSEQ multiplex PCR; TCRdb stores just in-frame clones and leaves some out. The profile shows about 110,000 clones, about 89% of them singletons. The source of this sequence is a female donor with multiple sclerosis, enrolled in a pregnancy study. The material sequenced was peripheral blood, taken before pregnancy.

The CDR3 loop reads CASSYAGRGETQYF. The CDR3 nucleotides read TGTGCCAGCAGTTATGCGGGACGGGGAGAGACCCAGTACTTC. The V gene is TRBV6-6, the J gene TRBJ2-5, with TRBD2 as a possible D gene (6 bases). Germline V lookup: CDR1 MNHNY, CDR2 SVGAGI (reference sequence). V lost 3 bases and J lost 4, with 12 bases in between. The CDR3 extends over 14 amino acids.